These 10 T cell receptor beta chains were sequenced from one sample in a study of shared clonotypes between healthy human individuals. Method: immunoSEQ multiplex PCR; TCRdb's copy keeps in-frame clones and lacks some. The sample consists of more than 2 million clones, nearly 97% of them appearing once. The sequenced material came from naive CD4+ T cells sorted from blood. Indicated subset: CD45RA+ positively selected. The receptors derive from a man between 18 and 29 years old in good health.

The chain is built from TRBV6-5 and TRBJ1-1; a weak D match, TRBD1 (5 bases). Germline V CDR1 and CDR2: MNHEY, SVGAGI. Trimming removed 7 bases from V and 7 bases from J, with 16 bases in between. This CDR3 is 13 amino acids long. Written as DNA, the CDR3 is TGTGCCAGCACCTCACCCTCCAGGGTTGAAGCTTTCTTT. Amino acids: CASTSPSRVEAFF.

The V call is TRBV10-1, the J call TRBJ2-1; 12 bases are a match to TRBD2. The V gene end was trimmed by 4 bases and the J gene end by 6 bases; junction bases not matched to a gene: 4. The CDR3 length is 15 residues. In germline, CDR1 is WNHNN, CDR2 SYGVQD (reference sequence). In DNA, the CDR3 is TGCGCCAGCAGTGCTAGCGGGGGGGCTCTCAATGAGCAGTTCTTC. This translates into CASSASGGALNEQFF.

The genes are TRBV15 and TRBJ1-6; D is undetermined. CDR1 and CDR2 from the germline V gene are LNHNV and YYDKDF (reference sequence). The CDR3 loop spans 18 amino acids. The V end lost 0 bases, the J end lost 0 bases, and 12 bases lay between the germline ends. As DNA, the CDR3 is TGTGCCACCAGCAGAGATATTTCGGGGAGCTCCTATAATTCACCCCTCCACTTT. This encodes CATSRDISGSSYNSPLHF.

The chain joins TRBV5-8 to TRBJ1-6; 9 bases map to TRBD1. Germline CDR1 is SGHTS and CDR2 is YDEGEE. This CDR3 region has 17 residues. V lost 5 bases and J lost 9; bases outside the gene matches: 15. CDR3 amino acids: CASRQSAGTGLGSPLHF. CDR3 DNA sequence: TGTGCCAGCAGACAATCAGCGGGGACAGGGCTGGGTTCACCCCTCCACTTT.

On this clone itself: The sample holds other DNA sequences that translate to the same CDR3. The chain couples TRBV6-5 to TRBJ1-2; D ambiguous. The CDR3 sequence is 12 residues long. CDR1 is MNHEY and CDR2 is SVGAGI in the germline V gene. V was pared by 6 bases and J by 7 bases, with 12 bases between. The CDR3 here is CASSPPAGGYTF. The DNA for the CDR3 is TGTGCCAGCAGCCCCCCCGCGGGTGGCTACACCTTC.

The chain links TRBV4-2 to TRBJ1-4, with D possibly being TRBD1 (5 bases). The V gene's germline CDR1 is LGHNA and CDR2 YNFKEQ. V was pared by 2 bases and J by 4 bases, with 11 bases between. This CDR3 has 15 amino acids. CDR3 in DNA: TGTGCCAGCAGCCAAAGACCAGGGTTTAATGAAAAACTGTTTTTT. Amino acids: CASSQRPGFNEKLFF.

This clone was seen a single time. The chain has TRBV28 and TRBJ2-7; no definite D call. The germline V gene has CDR1 MDHEN and CDR2 SYDVKM. Trimming took 1 base from V and 10 from J, leaving 11 bases between them. The CDR3 runs to 12 residues. The CDR3 DNA is TGTGCCAGCAGTTTATCGGCAGTGGGTCAGTACTTC. It encodes CASSLSAVGQYF.

V is TRBV5-1 and J is TRBJ2-2, with a possible D match to TRBD1 (7 bases). Per the germline V gene, CDR1 is SGHRS and CDR2 is YFSETQ. This CDR3 is built from 18 residues. The ends were cut back, 0 bases at V and 4 bases at J, with 19 bases in the middle. The CDR3 spells CASSLASGGRPTTGELFF. The CDR3 DNA sequence: TGCGCCAGCAGCTTGGCCTCAGGGGGGCGACCCACCACCGGGGAGCTGTTTTTT. The full variable domain, rest sourced from reference TRBV5-1 and TRBJ2-2, is KAGVTQTPRYLIKTRGQQVTLSCSPISGHRSVSWYQQTPGQGLQFLFEYFSETQRNKGNFPGRFSGRQFSNSRSEMNVSTLELGDSALYLCASSLASGGRPTTGELFFGEGSRLTVL.

Regarding this clone: Other DNA sequences of this sample code for an identical CDR3. The chain employs TRBV30 and TRBJ1-4; 11 bases align to TRBD1. Unmatched junction bases numbered 3, after V lost 5 bases and J lost 7 bases. Germline loops: CDR1 GTSNPN, CDR2 SVGIG (reference sequence). CDR3 length: 13 residues. CDR3 loop: CAWSGQGGEKLFF. In DNA, the CDR3 is TGTGCCTGGTCGGGACAGGGGGGTGAAAAACTGTTTTTT.

The V and J genes are TRBV5-8 and TRBJ2-1, with D perhaps TRBD2 (5 bases). CDR1 and CDR2 from the germline V gene are SGHTS and YDEGEE. The V end lost 4 bases, the J end lost 9 bases, and 17 bases lay between the germline ends. The CDR3 is 14 amino acids. The CDR3 region is CASSDPRRLAEQFF. CDR3 in DNA: TGTGCCAGCAGCGATCCCCGGAGGCTTGCTGAGCAGTTCTTC.